This passage covers 13 T cell receptor beta chains from one sample sequenced in a study of cytomegalovirus exposure and HLA in healthy donors. Amplification used 60 Vbeta primers and 13 Jbeta primers. Data came from immunoSEQ multiplex PCR; TCRdb stores just in-frame clones and leaves some out. The sample has approximately 180,000 clones, around 86% seen once. What was sequenced was PBMCs. These receptors were obtained from a woman aged 18 to 35 in good health and CMV-seronegative.

The CDR3 DNA sequence: TGTGCCAGTAGTATATCGGGGGTCAATCAGCCCCAGCATTTT. Its protein product is CASSISGVNQPQHF. This chain joins TRBV19 and TRBJ1-5; D possibly corresponds to TRBD1 (5 bases). Germline values: CDR1 LNHDA, CDR2 SQIVND (reference sequence). There are 14 residues in the CDR3. Trimming removed 2 bases at V and 3 bases at J, with 8 bases between.

The genes are TRBV9 and TRBJ1-2; D is ambiguous. The ends were cut back, 4 bases at V and 3 bases at J, with 10 bases in the middle. CDR1 SGDLS and CDR2 YYNGEE come from the germline V gene. The CDR3 extends over 13 amino acids. The CDR3 reads CASSRGLDYGYTF. DNA of the CDR3: TGTGCCAGCAGCCGGGGATTAGACTATGGCTACACCTTC. Together with reference TRBV9 and TRBJ1-2, the CDR3 gives the full variable domain: DSGVTQTPKHLITATGQRVTLRCSPRSGDLSVYWYQQSLDQGLQFLIQYYNGEERAKGNILERFSAQQFPDLHSELNLSSLELGDSALYFCASSRGLDYGYTFGSGTRLTVV.

V usage is TRBV2 and J usage is TRBJ2-2; 9 bases are a match to TRBD2. Trimming cost V 3 bases and J 4 bases; bases outside gene matches: 3. The CDR3 is made up of 15 amino acids. Germline V gives CDR1 SNHLY, CDR2 FYNNEI. The CDR3 is CASSDAGGGTGELFF. CDR3 coding DNA: TGTGCCAGCAGTGATGCGGGGGGGGGCACCGGGGAGCTGTTTTTT.

This clone was counted a few times. The chain has TRBV28 and TRBJ2-5; D remains unclear. The CDR3 is 15 residues long. V lost 5 bases to trimming and J lost 4 bases, with 17 bases between them. Germline assignment: CDR1 MDHEN and CDR2 SYDVKM. The CDR3 coding sequence is TGTGCCAGCAGTGAGTCAGGCAGCCGCCGAGAGACCCAGTACTTC. It is translated as CASSESGSRRETQYF.

On this clone: The sample has other DNA sequences that encode this CDR3 too. The rearrangement uses TRBV11-2 and TRBJ2-1; a possible D gene is TRBD2 (6 bases). This CDR3 has 14 residues. Looked up from germline, CDR1 is SGHAT and CDR2 is FQNNGV. V lost 6 bases to trimming and J lost 6 bases, with 15 bases between them. In DNA, the CDR3 is TGTGCCAGCAGGAGACCCGGGGGACTCAATGAGCAGTTCTTC. Amino acid sequence: CASRRPGGLNEQFF.

Note on this clone: In the same sample, other DNA sequences code for this CDR3. The chain couples TRBV30 to TRBJ2-6; the D gene is possibly TRBD1 (5 bases). CDR1 is GTSNPN, CDR2 SVGIG, per germline (reference sequence). This CDR3 has 14 amino acids. The V gene lost 3 bases and the J gene lost 2 bases, with 8 bases spanning the gap. This CDR3 reads CAWSWGAGANVLTF. The CDR3 DNA reads TGTGCCTGGAGCTGGGGCGCTGGGGCCAACGTCCTGACTTTC. Full variable domain (missing parts from reference TRBV30 and TRBJ2-6): SQTIHQWPATLVQPVGSPLSLECTVEGTSNPNLYWYRQAAGRGLQLLFYSVGIGQISSEVPQNLSASRPQDRQFILSSKKLLLSDSGFYLCAWSWGAGANVLTFGAGSRLTVL.

This sequence joins TRBV27 and TRBJ1-3; a weak D match, TRBD1 (5 bases). V was clipped by 6 bases and J by 0 bases, with 12 bases between them. The germline gives CDR1 MNHEY, CDR2 SMNVEV (reference sequence). The CDR3 contains 15 residues. The CDR3 bases are TGTGCCAGCAGCCGGGACTGGAGCTCTGGAAACACCATATATTTT. Protein: CASSRDWSSGNTIYF.

The CDR3 bases are TGTGCCAGCAGTTACTCACGACAGGGCGATTCACCCCTCCACTTT. It translates to CASSYSRQGDSPLHF. This rearrangement joins TRBV6-5 to TRBJ1-6; 7 bases are a match to TRBD1. Germline loops: CDR1 MNHEY, CDR2 SVGAGI. The V gene end was trimmed by 0 bases and the J gene end by 8 bases; junction bases not matched to a gene: 4. This CDR3 region has 15 residues.

This clone was found once. The chain links TRBV18 to TRBJ1-1, with no clear D. Germline CDR1 is KGHSH and CDR2 is LQKENI. V was trimmed by 7 bases and J by 3 bases, leaving 15 bases between them. The CDR3 has 14 residues. The CDR3 loop reads CASYPGLADTEAFF. The CDR3 coding sequence is TGTGCCAGCTACCCGGGTTTAGCGGACACTGAAGCTTTCTTT. The full variable domain, its missing parts supplied by reference TRBV18 and TRBJ1-1, is NAGVMQNPRHLVRRRGQEARLRCSPMKGHSHVYWYRQLPEEGLKFMVYLQKENIIDESGMPKERFSAEFPKEGPSILRIQQVVRGDSAAYFCASYPGLADTEAFFGQGTRLTVV.

This chain uses TRBV6-6 with TRBJ1-5; D uncertain. The CDR3 contains 14 residues. Trimming left V 7 bases short and J 4 bases short, with 14 bases between. Germline V gives CDR1 MNHNY, CDR2 SVGAGI (reference sequence). CDR3 bases: TGTGCCAGCACCCACCAAGAGGGAAATCAGCCCCAGCATTTT. It encodes CASTHQEGNQPQHF.

The V call is TRBV25-1, the J call TRBJ2-1, with D hard to call. The CDR3 extends over 17 amino acids. V lost 7 bases and J 5 bases, leaving 24 bases between the germline ends. The germline V gene has CDR1 MGHDK and CDR2 SYGVNS. CDR3 nucleotide sequence: TGTGCCAGCACCCCCATTGACGGGTCTTCCCTCCACAATGAGCAGTTCTTC. Translating gives CASTPIDGSSLHNEQFF.

The V gene is TRBV5-1, the J gene TRBJ2-1, with 8 bases aligning to TRBD1. The germline CDR1 and CDR2 sequences are SGHRS and YFSETQ. This CDR3 spans 14 amino acids. V gave up 7 bases and J gave up 9 bases; unmatched junction bases: 12. The CDR3 is CASRQVPGTGEQFF. The CDR3 nucleotides are TGCGCCAGCCGGCAGGTTCCAGGGACAGGTGAGCAGTTCTTC.

This chain uses TRBV19 with TRBJ1-1; 8 nucleotides line up with TRBD1. J was trimmed by 4 bases and V by 4 bases; bases with no gene match: 11. Germline V gene lookup returns CDR1 LNHDA and CDR2 SQIVND (reference sequence). The CDR3 is made up of 16 amino acids. The DNA of the CDR3 is TGTGCCAGTAGTAGCCCCAGAGGACAGGGACCCACTGAAGCTTTCTTT. Translation: CASSSPRGQGPTEAFF.